One and the same sample provided the 14 T cell receptor beta chains below, sequenced in a study of OX40 agonist ivuxolimab in advanced cancers. The protocol was immunoSEQ multiplex PCR, while the TCRdb copy is restricted to in-frame clones and leaves out a portion. The sample holds tens of thousands of clones, approximately 87% seen once. Sequenced here: CD4+ or CD8+ T cells sorted from blood, sampled in a trial of the OX40 agonist ivuxolimab. Source of these receptors: an adult with an advanced solid tumor such as melanoma, head and neck, liver or kidney cancer.

V usage is TRBV7-3 and J usage is TRBJ2-2; 7 bases align to TRBD1. The CDR3 sequence is 13 residues long. Germline trimming cut 5 bases from V and 7 bases from J; bases unmatched to any gene: 4. CDR1 is SGHTA and CDR2 is FQGTGA in the germline V gene. The CDR3 protein is CASSRGGYGELFF. CDR3 nucleotides: TGTGCCAGCAGCAGAGGGGGCTACGGGGAGCTGTTTTTT.

The V gene is TRBV11-1, the J gene TRBJ2-3; possible D gene TRBD2, 7 bases. The length of the CDR3 is 14 residues. CDR1 SGHAT and CDR2 FQDESV come from the germline V gene (reference sequence). V dropped 7 bases and J dropped 3 bases, with 14 bases sitting between them. CDR3 sequence reads: CASTLGGRTDTQYF. In nucleotides, the CDR3 is TGTGCCAGCACCCTCGGGGGGCGGACAGATACGCAGTATTTT.

This chain joins TRBV27 and TRBJ2-5, with D possibly matching TRBD2 (7 bases). The germline V and J ends were trimmed by 2 bases and 4 bases, with 17 bases remaining between them. CDR1 MNHEY and CDR2 SMNVEV come from the germline V gene (reference sequence). This CDR3 has 16 amino acids. The CDR3 sequence: CASSLRGGGRRETQYF. The CDR3 nucleotides read TGTGCCAGCAGTTTAAGGGGAGGGGGTAGGAGAGAGACCCAGTACTTC.

The chain couples TRBV9 to TRBJ2-7, with 12 bases identical to TRBD1. This CDR3 region has 15 residues. With V trimmed by 4 bases and J by 8 bases, 10 bases remained unmatched. Germline lookup yields CDR1 SGDLS and CDR2 YYNGEE. The CDR3 sequence is CASSPRGTGGMKQYF. CDR3 DNA sequence: TGTGCCAGCAGCCCCAGGGGGACAGGGGGCATGAAGCAGTACTTC.

The CDR3 is CASSQTRTGELFF. The CDR3 nucleotides read TGTGCCAGCTCCCAAACAAGGACCGGGGAGCTGTTTTTT. This chain uses TRBV6-5 with TRBJ2-2; D is unresolved. The germline gives CDR1 MNHEY, CDR2 SVGAGI. V dropped 8 bases and J dropped 5 bases, with 12 bases sitting between them. This CDR3 contains 13 residues.

This clone came up once. The chain is built from TRBV5-4 and TRBJ1-2; D is perhaps TRBD1 (6 bases). V was trimmed by 4 bases and J by 4 bases, leaving 17 bases between them. This CDR3 contains 15 residues. In germline, CDR1 is SGHNT, CDR2 YYREEE (reference sequence). CDR3 coding DNA: TGTGCCAGCAGCCCTACGGGGGGCAGGGGCTATGGCTACACCTTC. This codes for CASSPTGGRGYGYTF.

This clone was observed a handful of times. The rearrangement links TRBV4-3 to TRBJ1-2; D perhaps matches TRBD1 (6 bases). Germline V gives CDR1 LGHNA, CDR2 YSLEER. V shed 1 base and J shed 5 bases, with 14 bases lying between them. The CDR3 extends over 15 amino acids. The DNA of the CDR3 is TGCGCCAGCAGCCAAGCGCTGGGGGGCTGGTATGGCTACACCTTC. This translates into CASSQALGGWYGYTF.

V and J are TRBV11-2 and TRBJ1-1; 11 positions match TRBD1. The CDR3 is made up of 15 amino acids. J lost 4 bases, V lost 5 bases, and 6 bases had no gene match. Germline V lookup: CDR1 SGHAT, CDR2 FQNNGV. CDR3 sequence reads: CASSIGQGAVTEAFF. CDR3 in DNA: TGTGCCAGCAGCATTGGACAGGGGGCGGTCACTGAAGCTTTCTTT.

This clone has only a few counts. The chain couples TRBV2 to TRBJ1-1; D uncertain. The CDR3 sequence is 13 residues long. Trimming took off 0 bases at V and 2 bases at J, with 4 bases between the two ends. CDR1 is SNHLY, CDR2 FYNNEI, per germline. CDR3 bases: TGTGCCAGCAGTGAAGCAGTCAACACTGAAGCTTTCTTT. This translates into CASSEAVNTEAFF.

The chain joins TRBV6-5 to TRBJ1-5, with D uncertain. The CDR3 has 14 amino acids. Germline lookup yields CDR1 MNHEY and CDR2 SVGAGI. V was clipped by 6 bases and J by 2 bases, with 11 bases between them. This CDR3 is CASSSDWGNQPQHF. The CDR3 DNA sequence: TGTGCCAGCAGCTCAGACTGGGGCAATCAGCCCCAGCATTTT.

This chain uses TRBV11-2 with TRBJ1-6; D remains ambiguous. Germline V CDR1 and CDR2: SGHAT, FQNNGV. This CDR3 comprises 18 residues. Trimming took 5 bases from V and 9 from J, leaving 26 bases between them. Here the CDR3 reads CASSTTPYMGPSISPLHF. CDR3 bases: TGTGCCAGCAGCACTACTCCGTATATGGGCCCGAGCATTTCACCCCTCCACTTT.

The genes are TRBV30 and TRBJ1-1; TRBD1 matches 9 bases. Germline trimming cut 3 bases from V and 7 bases from J; bases unmatched to any gene: 12. CDR3 length: 15 amino acids. Looked up from germline, CDR1 is GTSNPN and CDR2 is SVGIG (reference sequence). The CDR3 loop reads CAWSPTDRGSGEAFF. As DNA, the CDR3 is TGTGCCTGGAGCCCCACCGACAGGGGGTCTGGTGAAGCTTTCTTT.

This chain connects TRBV29-1 to TRBJ2-7; 9 nucleotides line up with TRBD1. After removal of 6 bases from V and 3 bases from J, the junction contained 3 bases not matched to a gene. Per the germline V gene, CDR1 is SQVTM and CDR2 is ANQGSEA. CDR3 length equals 12 residues. CDR3 sequence reads: CSVTGGHYEQYF. The CDR3 DNA is TGCAGCGTCACAGGGGGCCACTACGAGCAGTACTTC.

The chain carries TRBV19 and TRBJ1-2; D not resolved. CDR1 and CDR2 (germline): LNHDA, SQIVND (reference sequence). The CDR3 length is 16 residues. V was clipped by 3 bases and J by 0 bases, with 14 bases between them. The CDR3 here is CASSIAATRTNYGYTF. CDR3 DNA sequence: TGTGCCAGTAGTATCGCAGCTACGAGAACTAACTATGGCTACACCTTC.